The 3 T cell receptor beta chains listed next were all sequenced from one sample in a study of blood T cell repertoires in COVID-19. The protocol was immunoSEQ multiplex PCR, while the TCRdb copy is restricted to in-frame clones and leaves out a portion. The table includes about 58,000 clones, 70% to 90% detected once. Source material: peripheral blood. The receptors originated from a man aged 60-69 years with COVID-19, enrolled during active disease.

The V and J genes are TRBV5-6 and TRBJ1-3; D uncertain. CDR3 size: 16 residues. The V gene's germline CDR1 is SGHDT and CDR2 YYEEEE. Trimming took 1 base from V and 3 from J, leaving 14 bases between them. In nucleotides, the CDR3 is TGTGCCAGCAGCTTGATGATTTTACAGAATGGAAACACCATATATTTT. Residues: CASSLMILQNGNTIYF.

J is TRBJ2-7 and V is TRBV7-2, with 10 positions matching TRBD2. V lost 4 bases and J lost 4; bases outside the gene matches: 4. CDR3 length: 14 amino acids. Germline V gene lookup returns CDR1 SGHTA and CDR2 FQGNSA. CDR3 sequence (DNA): TGTGCCAGCAGCTCTAGCGGGAGTTCGTACGAGCAGTACTTC. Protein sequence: CASSSSGSSYEQYF.

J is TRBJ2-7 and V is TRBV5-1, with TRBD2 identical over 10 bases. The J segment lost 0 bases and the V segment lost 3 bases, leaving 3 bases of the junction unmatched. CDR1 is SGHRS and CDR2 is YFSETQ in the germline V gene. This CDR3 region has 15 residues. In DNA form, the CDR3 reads TGCGCCAGCAGCTGGACTAGCGGAAGCTCCTACGAGCAGTACTTC. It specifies CASSWTSGSSYEQYF.